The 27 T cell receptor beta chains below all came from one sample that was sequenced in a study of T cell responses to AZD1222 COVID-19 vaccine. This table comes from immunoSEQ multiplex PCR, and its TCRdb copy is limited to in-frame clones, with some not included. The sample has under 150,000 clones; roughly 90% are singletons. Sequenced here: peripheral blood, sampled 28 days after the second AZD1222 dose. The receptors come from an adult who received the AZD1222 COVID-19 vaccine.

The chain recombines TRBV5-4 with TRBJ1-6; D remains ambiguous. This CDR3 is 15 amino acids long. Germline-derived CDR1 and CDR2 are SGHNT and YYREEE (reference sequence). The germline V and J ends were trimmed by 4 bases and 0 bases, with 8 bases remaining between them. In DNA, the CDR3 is TGTGCCAGCAGCCCGAGAAGCTCCTATAATTCACCCCTCCACTTT. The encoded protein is CASSPRSSYNSPLHF.

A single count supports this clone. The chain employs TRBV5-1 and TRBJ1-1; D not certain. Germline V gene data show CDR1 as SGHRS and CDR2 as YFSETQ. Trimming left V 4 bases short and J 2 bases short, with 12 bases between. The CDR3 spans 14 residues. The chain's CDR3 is CASSPGWGNTEAFF. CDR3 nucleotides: TGCGCCAGCAGCCCCGGATGGGGAAACACTGAAGCTTTCTTT.

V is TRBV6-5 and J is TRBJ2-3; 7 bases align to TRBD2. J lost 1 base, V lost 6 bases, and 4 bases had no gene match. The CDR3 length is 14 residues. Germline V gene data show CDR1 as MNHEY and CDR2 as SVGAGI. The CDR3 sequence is CASRAAGGTDTQYF. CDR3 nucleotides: TGTGCCAGCAGGGCGGCGGGGGGCACAGATACGCAGTATTTT.

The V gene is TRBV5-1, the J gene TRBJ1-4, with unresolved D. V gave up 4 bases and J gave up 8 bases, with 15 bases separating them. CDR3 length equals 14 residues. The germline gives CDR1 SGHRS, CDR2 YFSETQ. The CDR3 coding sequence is TGCGCCAGCAGCCCCGTTGGGGATGTGGAAAAACTGTTTTTT. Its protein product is CASSPVGDVEKLFF.

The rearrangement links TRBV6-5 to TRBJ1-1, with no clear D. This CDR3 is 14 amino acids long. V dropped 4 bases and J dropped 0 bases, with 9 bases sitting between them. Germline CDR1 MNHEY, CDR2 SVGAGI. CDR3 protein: CASSSVNMNTEAFF. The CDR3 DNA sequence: TGTGCCAGCAGTTCAGTTAACATGAACACTGAAGCTTTCTTT.

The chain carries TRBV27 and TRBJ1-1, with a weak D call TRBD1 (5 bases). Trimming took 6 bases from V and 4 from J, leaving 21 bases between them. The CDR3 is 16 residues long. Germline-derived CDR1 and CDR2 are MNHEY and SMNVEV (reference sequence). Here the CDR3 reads CASSPTTLLRGTEAFF. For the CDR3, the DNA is TGTGCCAGCAGCCCTACTACGCTTCTTAGGGGCACTGAAGCTTTCTTT.

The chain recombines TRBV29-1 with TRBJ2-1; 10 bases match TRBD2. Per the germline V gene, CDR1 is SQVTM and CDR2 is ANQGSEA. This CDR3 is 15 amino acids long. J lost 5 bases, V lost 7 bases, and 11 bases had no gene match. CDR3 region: CSGNSGGHNNNEQFF. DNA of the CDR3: TGCAGCGGAAATAGCGGGGGGCATAATAACAATGAGCAGTTCTTC.

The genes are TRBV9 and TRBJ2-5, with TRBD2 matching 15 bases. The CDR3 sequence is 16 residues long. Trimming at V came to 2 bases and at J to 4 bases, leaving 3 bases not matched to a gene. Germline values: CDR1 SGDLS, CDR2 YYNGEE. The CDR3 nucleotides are TGTGCCAGCAGCGTCGGACTAGCGGGAGGGCCAGAGACCCAGTACTTC. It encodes CASSVGLAGGPETQYF.

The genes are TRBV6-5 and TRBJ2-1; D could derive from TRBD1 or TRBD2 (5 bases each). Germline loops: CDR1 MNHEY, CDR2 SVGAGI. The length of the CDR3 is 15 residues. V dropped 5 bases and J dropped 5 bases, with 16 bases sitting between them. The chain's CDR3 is CASSPEGSDNNEQFF. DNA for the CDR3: TGTGCCAGCAGTCCAGAGGGATCGGACAACAATGAGCAGTTCTTC.

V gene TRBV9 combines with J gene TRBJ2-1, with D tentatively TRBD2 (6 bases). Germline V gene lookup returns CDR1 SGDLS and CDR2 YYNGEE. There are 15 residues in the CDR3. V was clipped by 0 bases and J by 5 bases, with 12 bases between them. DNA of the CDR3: TGTGCCAGCAGCGTAGACCTAGCGTCGAACAATGAGCAGTTCTTC. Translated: CASSVDLASNNEQFF.

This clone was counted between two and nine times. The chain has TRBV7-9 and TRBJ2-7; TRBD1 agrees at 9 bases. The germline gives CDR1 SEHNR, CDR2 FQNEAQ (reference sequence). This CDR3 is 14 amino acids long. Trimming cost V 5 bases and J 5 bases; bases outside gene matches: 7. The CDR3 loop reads CASSRQGQGNEQYF. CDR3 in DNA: TGTGCCAGCAGCCGCCAGGGACAGGGAAACGAGCAGTACTTC.

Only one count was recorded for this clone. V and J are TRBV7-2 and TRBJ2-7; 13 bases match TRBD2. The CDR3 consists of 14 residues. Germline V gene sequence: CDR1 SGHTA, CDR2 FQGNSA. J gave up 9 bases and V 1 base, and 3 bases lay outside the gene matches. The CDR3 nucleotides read TGTGCCAGCAGCTTAGGGACTAGCGGGAGAGGGCAGTACTTC. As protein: CASSLGTSGRGQYF.

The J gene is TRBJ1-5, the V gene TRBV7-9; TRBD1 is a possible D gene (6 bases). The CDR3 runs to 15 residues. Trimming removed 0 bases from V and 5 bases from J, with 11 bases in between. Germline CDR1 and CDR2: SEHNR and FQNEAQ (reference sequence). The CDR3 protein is CASSLAGGPHQPQHF. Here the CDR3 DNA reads TGTGCCAGCAGCTTAGCGGGGGGGCCACATCAGCCCCAGCATTTT.

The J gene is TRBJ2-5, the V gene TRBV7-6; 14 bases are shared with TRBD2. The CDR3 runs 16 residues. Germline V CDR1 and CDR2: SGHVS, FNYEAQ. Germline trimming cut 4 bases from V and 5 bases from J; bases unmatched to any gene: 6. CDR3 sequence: CASSSNRLAGGETQYF. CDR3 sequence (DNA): TGTGCCAGCAGCTCCAATAGACTAGCGGGAGGGGAGACCCAGTACTTC.

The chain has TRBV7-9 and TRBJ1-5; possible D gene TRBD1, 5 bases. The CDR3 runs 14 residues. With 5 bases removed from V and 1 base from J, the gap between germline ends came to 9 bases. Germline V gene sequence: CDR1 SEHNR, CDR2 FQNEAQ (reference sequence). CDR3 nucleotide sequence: TGTGCCAGCAGCGGCCGGGACAGCAATCAGCCCCAGCATTTT. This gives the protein CASSGRDSNQPQHF.

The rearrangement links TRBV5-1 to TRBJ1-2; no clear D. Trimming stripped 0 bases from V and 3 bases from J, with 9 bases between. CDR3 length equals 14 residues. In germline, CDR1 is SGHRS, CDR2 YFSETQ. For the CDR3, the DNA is TGCGCCAGCAGCTTGGAAGGGTCTCACTATGGCTACACCTTC. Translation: CASSLEGSHYGYTF.

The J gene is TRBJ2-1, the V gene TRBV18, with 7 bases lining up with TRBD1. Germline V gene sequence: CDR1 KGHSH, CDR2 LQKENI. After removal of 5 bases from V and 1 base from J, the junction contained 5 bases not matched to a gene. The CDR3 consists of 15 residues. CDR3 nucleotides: TGTGCCAGCTCAAGCCGGACAGGTTCCTACAATGAGCAGTTCTTC. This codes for CASSSRTGSYNEQFF.

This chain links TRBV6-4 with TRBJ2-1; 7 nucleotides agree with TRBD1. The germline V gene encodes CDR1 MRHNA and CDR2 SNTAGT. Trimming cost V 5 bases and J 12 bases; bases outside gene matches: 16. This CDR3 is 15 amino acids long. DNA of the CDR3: TGTGCCAGCAGTCCCCGCCGGGGACAGACTGGAAGGCAGTTCTTC. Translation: CASSPRRGQTGRQFF.

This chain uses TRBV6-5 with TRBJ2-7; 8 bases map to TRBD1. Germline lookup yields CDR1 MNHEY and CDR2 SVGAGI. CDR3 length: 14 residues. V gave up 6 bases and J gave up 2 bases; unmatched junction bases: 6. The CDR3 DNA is TGTGCCAGCAGAAGGACAGGGCTAACCTACGAGCAGTACTTC. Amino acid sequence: CASRRTGLTYEQYF.

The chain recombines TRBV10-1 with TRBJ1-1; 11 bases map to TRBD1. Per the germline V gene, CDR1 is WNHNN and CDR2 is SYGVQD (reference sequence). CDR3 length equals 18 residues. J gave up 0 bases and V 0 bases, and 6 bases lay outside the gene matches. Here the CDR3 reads CASSESRTGGRMNTEAFF. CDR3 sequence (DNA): TGCGCCAGCAGTGAGTCCCGGACAGGGGGCAGGATGAACACTGAAGCTTTCTTT.

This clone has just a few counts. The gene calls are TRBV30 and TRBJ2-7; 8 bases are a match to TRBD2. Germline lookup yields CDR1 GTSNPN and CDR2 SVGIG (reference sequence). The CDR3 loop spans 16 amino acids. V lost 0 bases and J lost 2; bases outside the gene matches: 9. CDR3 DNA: TGTGCCTGGAGTGTAGCCGGGACTAGTAGCCCCTACGAGCAGTACTTC. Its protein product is CAWSVAGTSSPYEQYF. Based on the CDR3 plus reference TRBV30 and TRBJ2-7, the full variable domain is SQTIHQWPATLVQPVGSPLSLECTVEGTSNPNLYWYRQAAGRGLQLLFYSVGIGQISSEVPQNLSASRPQDRQFILSSKKLLLSDSGFYLCAWSVAGTSSPYEQYFGPGTRLTVT.

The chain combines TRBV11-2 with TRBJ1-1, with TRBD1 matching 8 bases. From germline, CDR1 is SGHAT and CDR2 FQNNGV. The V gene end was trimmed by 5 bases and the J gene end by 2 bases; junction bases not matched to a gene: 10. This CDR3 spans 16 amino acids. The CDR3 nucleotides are TGTGCCAGCAGCAACGGAAGGACAGGGCTAAACACTGAAGCTTTCTTT. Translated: CASSNGRTGLNTEAFF.

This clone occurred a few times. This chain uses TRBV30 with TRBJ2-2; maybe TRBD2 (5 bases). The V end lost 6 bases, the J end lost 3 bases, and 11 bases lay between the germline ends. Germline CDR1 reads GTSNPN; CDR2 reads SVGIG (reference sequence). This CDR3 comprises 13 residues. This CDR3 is CACEAEYTGELFF. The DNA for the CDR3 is TGTGCCTGTGAAGCGGAGTACACCGGGGAGCTGTTTTTT. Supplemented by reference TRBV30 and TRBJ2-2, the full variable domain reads SQTIHQWPATLVQPVGSPLSLECTVEGTSNPNLYWYRQAAGRGLQLLFYSVGIGQISSEVPQNLSASRPQDRQFILSSKKLLLSDSGFYLCACEAEYTGELFFGEGSRLTVL.

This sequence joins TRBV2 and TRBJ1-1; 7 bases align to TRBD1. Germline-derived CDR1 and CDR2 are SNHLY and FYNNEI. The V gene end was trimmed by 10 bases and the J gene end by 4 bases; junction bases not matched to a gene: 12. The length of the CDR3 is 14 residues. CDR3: CATHRVDRVTEAFF. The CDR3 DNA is TGTGCCACCCACCGGGTCGACAGGGTCACTGAAGCTTTCTTT.

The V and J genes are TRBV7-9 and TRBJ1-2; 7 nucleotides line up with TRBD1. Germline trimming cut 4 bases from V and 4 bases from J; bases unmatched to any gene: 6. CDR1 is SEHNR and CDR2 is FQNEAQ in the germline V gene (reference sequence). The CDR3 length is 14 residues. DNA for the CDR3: TGTGCCAGCAGCTACGACAGGGTGAGCTATGGCTACACCTTC. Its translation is CASSYDRVSYGYTF.

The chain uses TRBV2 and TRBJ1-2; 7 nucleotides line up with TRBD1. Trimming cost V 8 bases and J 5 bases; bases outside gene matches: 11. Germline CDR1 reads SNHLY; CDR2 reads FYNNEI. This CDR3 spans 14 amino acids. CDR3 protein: CASRGTGDGYGYTF. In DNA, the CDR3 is TGTGCCAGCCGAGGCACAGGGGATGGGTATGGCTACACCTTC.

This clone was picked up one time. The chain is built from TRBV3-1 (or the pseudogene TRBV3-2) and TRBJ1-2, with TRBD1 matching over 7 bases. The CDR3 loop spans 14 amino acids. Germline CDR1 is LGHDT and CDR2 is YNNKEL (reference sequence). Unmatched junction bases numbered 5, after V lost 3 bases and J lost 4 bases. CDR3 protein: CASSQEGQIYGYTF. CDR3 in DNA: TGTGCCAGCAGCCAGGAGGGACAGATCTATGGCTACACCTTC.